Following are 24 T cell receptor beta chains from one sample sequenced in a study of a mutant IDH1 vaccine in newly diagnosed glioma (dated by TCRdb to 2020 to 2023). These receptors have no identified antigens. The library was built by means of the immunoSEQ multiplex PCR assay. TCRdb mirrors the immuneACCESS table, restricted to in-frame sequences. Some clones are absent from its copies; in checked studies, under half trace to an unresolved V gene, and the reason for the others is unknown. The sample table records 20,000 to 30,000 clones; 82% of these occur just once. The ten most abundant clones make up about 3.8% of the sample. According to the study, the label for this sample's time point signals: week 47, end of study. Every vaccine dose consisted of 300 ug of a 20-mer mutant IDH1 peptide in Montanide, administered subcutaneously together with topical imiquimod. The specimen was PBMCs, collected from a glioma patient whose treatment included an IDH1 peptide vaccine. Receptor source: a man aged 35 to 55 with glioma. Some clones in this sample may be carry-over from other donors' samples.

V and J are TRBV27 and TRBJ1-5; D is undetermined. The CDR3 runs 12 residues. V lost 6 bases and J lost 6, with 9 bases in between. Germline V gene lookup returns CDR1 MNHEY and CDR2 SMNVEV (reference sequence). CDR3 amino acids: CASSRPGQPQHF. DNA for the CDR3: TGTGCCAGCAGCCGGCCCGGTCAGCCCCAGCATTTT.

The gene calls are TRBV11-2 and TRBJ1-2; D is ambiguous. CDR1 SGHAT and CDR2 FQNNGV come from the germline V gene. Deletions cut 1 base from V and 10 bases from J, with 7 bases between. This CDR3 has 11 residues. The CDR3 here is CASSLGRYYTF. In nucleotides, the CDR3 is TGTGCCAGCAGCTTAGGACGGTACTACACCTTC.

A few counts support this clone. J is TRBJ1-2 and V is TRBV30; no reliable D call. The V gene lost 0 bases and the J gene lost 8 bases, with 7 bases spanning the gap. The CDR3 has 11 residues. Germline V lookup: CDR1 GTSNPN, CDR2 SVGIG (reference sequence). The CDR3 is CAWSVQGGYTF. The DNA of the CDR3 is TGTGCCTGGAGTGTACAAGGGGGCTACACCTTC.

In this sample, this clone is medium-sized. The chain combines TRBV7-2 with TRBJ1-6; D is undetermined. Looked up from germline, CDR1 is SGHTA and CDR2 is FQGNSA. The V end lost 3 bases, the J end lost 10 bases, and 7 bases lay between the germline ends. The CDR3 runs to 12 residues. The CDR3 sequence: CASSLRVSPLHF. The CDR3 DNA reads TGTGCCAGCAGCTTGCGGGTATCACCCCTCCACTTT. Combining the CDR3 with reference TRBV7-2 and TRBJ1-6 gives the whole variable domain GAGVSQSPSNKVTEKGKDVELRCDPISGHTALYWYRQSLGQGLEFLIYFQGNSAPDKSGLPSDRFSAERTGGSVSTLTIQRTQQEDSAVYLCASSLRVSPLHFGNGTRLTVT.

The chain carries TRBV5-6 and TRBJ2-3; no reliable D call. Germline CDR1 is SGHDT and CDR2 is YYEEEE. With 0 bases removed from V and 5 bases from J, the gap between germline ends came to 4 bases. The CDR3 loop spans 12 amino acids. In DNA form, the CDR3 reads TGTGCCAGCAGCTTGGCCATAGATACGCAGTATTTT. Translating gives CASSLAIDTQYF.

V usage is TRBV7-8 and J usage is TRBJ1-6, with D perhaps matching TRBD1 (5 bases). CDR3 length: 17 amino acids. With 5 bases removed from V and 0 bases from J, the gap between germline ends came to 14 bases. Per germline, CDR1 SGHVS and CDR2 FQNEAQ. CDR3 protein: CASSAGTASSYNSPLHF. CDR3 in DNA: TGTGCCAGCAGCGCCGGGACGGCGAGCTCCTATAATTCACCCCTCCACTTT.

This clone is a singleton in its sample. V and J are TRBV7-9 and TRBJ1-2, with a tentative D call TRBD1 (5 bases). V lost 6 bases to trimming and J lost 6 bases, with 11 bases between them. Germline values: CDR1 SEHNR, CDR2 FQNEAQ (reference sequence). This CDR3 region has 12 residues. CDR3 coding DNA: TGTGCCAGCAGTTATCAGGGAGATGGCTACACCTTC. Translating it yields CASSYQGDGYTF.

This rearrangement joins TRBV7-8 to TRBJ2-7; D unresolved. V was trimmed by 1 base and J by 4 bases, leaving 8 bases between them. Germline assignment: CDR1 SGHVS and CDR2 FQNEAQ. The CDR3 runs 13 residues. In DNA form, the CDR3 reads TGTGCCAGCAGCTTAGTCACTGCGTACGAGCAGTACTTC. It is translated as CASSLVTAYEQYF.

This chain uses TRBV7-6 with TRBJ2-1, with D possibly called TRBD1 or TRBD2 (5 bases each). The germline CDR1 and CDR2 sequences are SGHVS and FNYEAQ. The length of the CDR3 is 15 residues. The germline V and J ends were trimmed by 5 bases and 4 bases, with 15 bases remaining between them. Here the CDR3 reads CASSPNLGEYNEQFF. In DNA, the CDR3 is TGTGCCAGCAGCCCGAATTTGGGGGAGTACAATGAGCAGTTCTTC.

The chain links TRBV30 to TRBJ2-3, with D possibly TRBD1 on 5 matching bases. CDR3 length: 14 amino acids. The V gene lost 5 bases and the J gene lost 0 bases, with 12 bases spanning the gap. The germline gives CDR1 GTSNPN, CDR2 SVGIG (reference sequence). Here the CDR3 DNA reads TGTGCCTGGCAGGGCCCTAGGAGCACAGATACGCAGTATTTT. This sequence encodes CAWQGPRSTDTQYF.

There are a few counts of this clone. The CDR3 DNA reads as TGTGCCAGCAGTGGGACTAGCGGGGGGGCAGATACGCAGTATTTT. Amino acid sequence: CASSGTSGGADTQYF. The chain employs TRBV6-1 and TRBJ2-3, with 15 bases fitting TRBD2. The junction had 0 bases not matched to a gene; V was cut back by 4 bases and J by 4 bases. CDR3 length equals 15 residues. In germline, CDR1 is MNHNS, CDR2 SASEGT.

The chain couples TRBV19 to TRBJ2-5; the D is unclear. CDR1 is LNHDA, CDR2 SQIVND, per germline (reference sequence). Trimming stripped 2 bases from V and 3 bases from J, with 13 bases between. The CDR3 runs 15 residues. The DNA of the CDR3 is TGTGCCAGTAGTATACGACCGCAGGTGGAAGAGACCCAGTACTTC. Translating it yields CASSIRPQVEETQYF.

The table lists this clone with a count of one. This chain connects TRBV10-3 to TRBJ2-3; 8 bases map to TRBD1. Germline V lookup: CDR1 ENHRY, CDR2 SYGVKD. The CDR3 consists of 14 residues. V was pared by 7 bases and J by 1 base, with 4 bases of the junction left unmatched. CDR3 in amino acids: CAITPGQGTDTQYF. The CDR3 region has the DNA TGTGCCATCACCCCGGGACAGGGCACAGATACGCAGTATTTT.

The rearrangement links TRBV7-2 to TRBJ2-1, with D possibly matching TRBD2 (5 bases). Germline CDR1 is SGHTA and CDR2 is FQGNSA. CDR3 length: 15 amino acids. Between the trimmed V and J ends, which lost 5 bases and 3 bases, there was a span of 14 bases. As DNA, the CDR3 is TGTGCCAGCAGCCTGCGAGCGGCCAACTACAATGAGCAGTTCTTC. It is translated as CASSLRAANYNEQFF.

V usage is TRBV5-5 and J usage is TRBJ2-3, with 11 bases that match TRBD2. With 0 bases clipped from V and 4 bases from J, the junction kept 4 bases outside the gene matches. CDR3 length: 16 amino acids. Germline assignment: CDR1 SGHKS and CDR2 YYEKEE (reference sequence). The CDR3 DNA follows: TGTGCCAGCAGCTTGGTCGTTAGCGGGGGGGCAGATACGCAGTATTTT. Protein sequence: CASSLVVSGGADTQYF.

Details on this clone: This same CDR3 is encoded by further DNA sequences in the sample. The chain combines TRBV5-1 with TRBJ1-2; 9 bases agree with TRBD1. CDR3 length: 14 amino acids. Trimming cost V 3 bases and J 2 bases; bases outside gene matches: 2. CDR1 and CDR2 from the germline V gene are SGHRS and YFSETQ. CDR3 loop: CASSSGQGNYGYTF. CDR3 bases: TGCGCCAGCAGCTCCGGACAGGGGAACTATGGCTACACCTTC.

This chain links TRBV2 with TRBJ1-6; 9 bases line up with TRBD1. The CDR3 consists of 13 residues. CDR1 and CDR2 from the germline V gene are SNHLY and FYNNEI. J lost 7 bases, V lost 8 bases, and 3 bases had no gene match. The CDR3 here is CASVQGANSPLHF. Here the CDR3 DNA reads TGTGCCAGCGTACAGGGGGCCAATTCACCCCTCCACTTT.

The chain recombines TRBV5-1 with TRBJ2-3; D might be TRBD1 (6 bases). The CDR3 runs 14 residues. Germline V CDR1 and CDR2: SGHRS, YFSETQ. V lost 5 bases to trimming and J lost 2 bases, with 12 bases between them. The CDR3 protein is CASRGDTSTDTQYF. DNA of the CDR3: TGCGCCAGCAGGGGGGACACCTCCACAGATACGCAGTATTTT.

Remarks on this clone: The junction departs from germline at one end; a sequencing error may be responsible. CDR3 DNA sequence: TGTGCCAGCAGTCAAGATCCCGCGGACAGGGGGAAGTGGACTTTCTTT. Translated, it gives CASSQDPADRGKWTFF. The rearrangement joins TRBV4-2 to TRBJ1-1, with 10 bases lining up with TRBD1. Germline V gene data show CDR1 as LGHNA and CDR2 as YNFKEQ. CDR3 length: 16 residues.

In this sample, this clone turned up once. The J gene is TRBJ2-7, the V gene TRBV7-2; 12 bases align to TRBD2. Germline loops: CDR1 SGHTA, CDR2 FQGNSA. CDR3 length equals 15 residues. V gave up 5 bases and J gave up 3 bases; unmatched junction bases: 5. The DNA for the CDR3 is TGTGCCAGCAGCCCGACTAGCGGGGGTCGCTACGAGCAGTACTTC. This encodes CASSPTSGGRYEQYF.

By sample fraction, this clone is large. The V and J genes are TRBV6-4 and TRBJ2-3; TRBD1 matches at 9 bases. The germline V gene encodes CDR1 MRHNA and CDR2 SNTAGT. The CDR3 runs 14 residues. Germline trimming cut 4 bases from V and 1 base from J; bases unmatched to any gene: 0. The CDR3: CASSGTGGTDTQYF. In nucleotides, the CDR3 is TGTGCCAGCAGTGGGACAGGGGGCACAGATACGCAGTATTTT.

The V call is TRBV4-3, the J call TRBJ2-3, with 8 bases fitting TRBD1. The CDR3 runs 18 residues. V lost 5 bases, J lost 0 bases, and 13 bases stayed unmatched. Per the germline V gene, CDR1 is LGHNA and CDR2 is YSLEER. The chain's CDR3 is CASSKQIGQGPSTDTQYF. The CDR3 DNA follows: TGCGCCAGCAGCAAACAGATTGGACAGGGCCCTAGCACAGATACGCAGTATTTT.

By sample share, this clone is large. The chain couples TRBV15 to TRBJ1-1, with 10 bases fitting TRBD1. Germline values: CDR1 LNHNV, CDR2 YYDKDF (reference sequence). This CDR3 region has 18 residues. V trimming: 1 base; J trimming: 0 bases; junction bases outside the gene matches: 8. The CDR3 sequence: CATSRALDRGDMNTEAFF. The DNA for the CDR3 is TGTGCCACCAGCAGAGCTCTGGACAGGGGGGACATGAACACTGAAGCTTTCTTT.

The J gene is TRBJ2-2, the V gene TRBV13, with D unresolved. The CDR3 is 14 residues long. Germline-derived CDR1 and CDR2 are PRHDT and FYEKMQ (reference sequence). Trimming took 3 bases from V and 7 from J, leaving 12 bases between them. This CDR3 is CASSLGSPGGELFF. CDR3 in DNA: TGTGCCAGCAGCTTGGGATCGCCTGGCGGGGAGCTGTTTTTT.